A selection of T cell receptor beta chains follows, all from one sample in a study of CD4 T cells in relation to SARS-CoV-2 and coronaviruses. Their target antigens are unknown. Profiled with immunoSEQ multiplex PCR; TCRdb holds only in-frame clones, not every one. The sample has around 20,000 clones, approximately 80% seen once. Specimen: CD4+ T cells from PBMCs, cultured in vitro. The receptors were sampled from a human donor in good health. The CDR3 runs from the conserved cysteine through the conserved F or W.

v_call | cdr3_aa
TRBV21-1 | CASTPSLWDGELFF
TRBV30 | CAWSVGSRTEAFF
TRBV6-6 | CASSYPQSTAGNTIYF
TRBV6-2/TRBV6-3 | CASSNDRVDSPLHF
TRBV6-6 | CASTTPGLNNSPLHF
TRBV11-2 | CASSWDGVAWVNTIYF
TRBV19 | CASSGGQSEQYF
TRBV24-1 | CATSDFAQGIDTQYF
TRBV7-2 | CASSQGGETQYF
TRBV7-3 | CASSGGGELFF
TRBV18 | CASSPTGAEGEQFF
TRBV7-8 | CASSYRRGSQETQYF
TRBV27 | CASSLAGGYAGELFF
TRBV6-6 | CASRESSYNEQFF
TRBV2 | CASSAELMIGEKLFF
TRBV6-5 | CASSPSGTETQYF
TRBV18 | CASSATPHYEQYF
TRBV5-1 | CASTQEYGNTIYF
TRBV7-3 | CASSPSTNTGELFF
TRBV6-6 | CASSPGRLGDEQFF
TRBV27 | CASTRLLAGGPTGELFF
TRBV6-5 | CASRSVQSGIPQHF
TRBV5-4 | CASSSMTRGSTEAFF
TRBV18 | CASSPWEASSGNTIYF
TRBV10-2 | CASTSGGSYEQYF
TRBV6-1 | CASSELPSQGVNEQFF
TRBV2 | CASSERGGDIAYEQYF
TRBV19 | CASSVSVSTDTQYF
TRBV18 | CASSPTTGTGANVLTF
TRBV27 | CASSTTGHPRETQYF
TRBV5-1 | CASSLDSTDTQYF
TRBV9 | CASSVIPGRVGPDTQYF
TRBV25-1 | CASTERVGRETQYF
TRBV2 | CASSIAGGGEQYF
TRBV6-1 | CASSEILAGGTNIQYF
TRBV7-3 | CASSLSPGANVLTF
TRBV28 | CASSLIQGGAEAFF